These 20 T cell receptor beta chains were all obtained from the same sample, sequenced in a study of beta chain features in type 1 diabetes. Sequenced material consisted of expressed TCRB transcripts (all of the isolated RNA was reverse transcribed). This table comes from immunoSEQ multiplex PCR, and its TCRdb copy is limited to in-frame clones, with some not included. The table includes roughly 230,000 clones, more than 9% detected once. Sequenced: naive CD4+ T cells from blood. Receptors were obtained from a woman aged 18-30 years in good health.

This chain uses TRBV7-3 with TRBJ2-1, with TRBD1 identical over 8 bases. The V gene's germline CDR1 is SGHTA and CDR2 FQGTGA. The CDR3 runs to 15 residues. Trimming removed 1 base from V and 8 bases from J; junction bases left unmatched: 7. The CDR3: CASSLIRGLFHEQFF. CDR3 DNA: TGTGCCAGCAGCTTAATCAGGGGGCTTTTCCATGAGCAGTTCTTC. The variable domain in full, completed from reference TRBV7-3 and TRBJ2-1, reads GAGVSQTPSNKVTEKGKYVELRCDPISGHTALYWYRQSLGQGPEFLIYFQGTGAADDSGLPNDRFFAVRPEGSVSTLKIQRTERGDSAVYLCASSLIRGLFHEQFFGPGTRLTVL.

This clone showed up just a few times. This rearrangement joins TRBV5-1 to TRBJ2-7; 7 nucleotides match TRBD1. Germline V gene data show CDR1 as SGHRS and CDR2 as YFSETQ. The CDR3 is 13 residues long. Unmatched junction bases numbered 4, after V lost 0 bases and J lost 7 bases. Here the CDR3 DNA reads TGCGCCAGCAGCTTGGAGGGGGCCGCGGAGCAGTACTTC. This sequence encodes CASSLEGAAEQYF.

The table lists this clone with a few counts. The chain carries TRBV5-1 and TRBJ1-2, with 7 bases matching TRBD1. The V and J ends lost 1 base and 5 bases, in that order; junction bases with no gene match: 5. This CDR3 comprises 14 residues. Germline V gene data show CDR1 as SGHRS and CDR2 as YFSETQ. The CDR3 coding sequence is TGCGCCAGCAGCTTGACAGGACAGGAATATGGCTACACCTTC. Its protein is CASSLTGQEYGYTF.

This clone was observed a few times. The gene calls are TRBV6-6 and TRBJ1-1; 7 nucleotides line up with TRBD1. Germline V lookup: CDR1 MNHNY, CDR2 SVGAGI (reference sequence). Germline trimming cut 6 bases from V and 2 bases from J; bases unmatched to any gene: 6. This CDR3 has 14 amino acids. The CDR3 DNA sequence: TGTGCCAGCAGGCCCCGACAGGGCAACACTGAAGCTTTCTTT. Its translation is CASRPRQGNTEAFF.

This clone was counted between two and nine times. The chain has TRBV28 and TRBJ2-3; 8 bases fit TRBD1. V trimming: 6 bases; J trimming: 2 bases; junction bases outside the gene matches: 7. Germline assignment: CDR1 MDHEN and CDR2 SYDVKM. The CDR3 consists of 15 residues. The CDR3: CASSHPRGLTDTQYF. The DNA for the CDR3 is TGTGCCAGCAGCCACCCCAGGGGGCTCACAGATACGCAGTATTTT.

In its sample, this clone was seen a few times. J is TRBJ2-7 and V is TRBV27; 9 bases map to TRBD1. In germline, CDR1 is MNHEY, CDR2 SMNVEV (reference sequence). The length of the CDR3 is 14 residues. The trim removed 4 bases at V and 6 bases at J, leaving 7 bases unmatched. The CDR3 DNA sequence: TGTGCCAGCAGTTGGACAGGGGCGTATTTCGAGCAGTACTTC. This sequence encodes CASSWTGAYFEQYF.

This chain connects TRBV7-6 to TRBJ2-7; D is unclear. Trimming took off 5 bases at V and 3 bases at J, with 5 bases between the two ends. CDR3 length: 11 amino acids. In germline, CDR1 is SGHVS, CDR2 FNYEAQ. The CDR3 coding sequence is TGTGCCAGCAGCAACAACTACGAGCAGTACTTC. Translated: CASSNNYEQYF.

The chain couples TRBV5-1 to TRBJ2-5, with 7 nucleotides matching TRBD1. The V gene end was trimmed by 1 base and the J gene end by 4 bases; junction bases not matched to a gene: 7. Germline V lookup: CDR1 SGHRS, CDR2 YFSETQ. The CDR3 runs to 15 residues. The CDR3 sequence: CASSLRTGHGETQYF. In DNA form, the CDR3 reads TGCGCCAGCAGCTTGAGGACAGGCCATGGAGAGACCCAGTACTTC.

Only a few counts were recorded for this clone. The chain has TRBV13 and TRBJ2-5; D ambiguous. V lost 5 bases to trimming and J lost 0 bases, with 13 bases between them. The CDR3 totals 15 residues. Germline CDR1 PRHDT, CDR2 FYEKMQ (reference sequence). The CDR3 coding sequence is TGTGCCAGCAGCCCGACCCGCGGCTACCAAGAGACCCAGTACTTC. This encodes CASSPTRGYQETQYF.

This clone was counted between two and nine times. The rearrangement joins TRBV5-4 to TRBJ2-7, with 10 bases lining up with TRBD1. The trim removed 1 base at V and 2 bases at J, leaving 9 bases unmatched. The CDR3 is 17 residues long. Germline V gives CDR1 SGHNT, CDR2 YYREEE (reference sequence). CDR3 nucleotide sequence: TGTGCCAGCAGCTTGTACGGGACAGGGGTCATGGCCTACGAGCAGTACTTC. Translating it yields CASSLYGTGVMAYEQYF.

The chain uses TRBV5-1 and TRBJ1-1; 9 bases map to TRBD1. CDR1 and CDR2 from the germline V gene are SGHRS and YFSETQ. The CDR3 has 14 amino acids. V dropped 4 bases and J dropped 4; count of bases not matched to a gene: 5. As DNA, the CDR3 is TGCGCCAGCAGCGGAGGGACAGGGCTCACTGAAGCTTTCTTT. Its protein product is CASSGGTGLTEAFF.

There are a few counts of this clone. This chain links TRBV18 with TRBJ2-7, with D possibly TRBD2 on 5 matching bases. Trimming pared 3 bases from V and 7 bases from J, leaving 7 bases between. Germline CDR1 KGHSH, CDR2 LQKENI. There are 11 residues in the CDR3. The CDR3 DNA is TGTGCCAGCTCACCGTCGGGGGAGCAGTACTTC. It specifies CASSPSGEQYF.

The gene calls are TRBV5-1 and TRBJ2-3; D may be TRBD2 (6 bases). Trimming pared 0 bases from V and 3 bases from J, leaving 11 bases between. The CDR3 loop spans 15 amino acids. Germline CDR1 SGHRS, CDR2 YFSETQ. The CDR3 nucleotides are TGCGCCAGCAGCTTGGGACTAGTGGGGACAGATACGCAGTATTTT. As protein: CASSLGLVGTDTQYF.

The chain links TRBV6-6 to TRBJ2-6, with a possible D match to TRBD2 (7 bases). This CDR3 has 15 amino acids. V was shortened by 6 bases and J by 0 bases, with 9 bases between the two germline ends. Germline lookup yields CDR1 MNHNY and CDR2 SVGAGI (reference sequence). The DNA of the CDR3 is TGTGCCAGCAGAGGGGGGGGCTCTGGGGCCAACGTCCTGACTTTC. Residues: CASRGGGSGANVLTF.

This clone was seen at least ten times. The chain links TRBV30 to TRBJ2-5; D is possibly TRBD2 (5 bases). The CDR3 spans 14 residues. V dropped 0 bases and J dropped 5 bases, with 13 bases sitting between them. The germline CDR1 and CDR2 sequences are GTSNPN and SVGIG (reference sequence). The CDR3 loop reads CAWSVDGVVETQYF. The CDR3 DNA is TGTGCCTGGAGTGTAGACGGGGTCGTGGAGACCCAGTACTTC. Filled out from reference TRBV30 and TRBJ2-5, the complete variable domain reads SQTIHQWPATLVQPVGSPLSLECTVEGTSNPNLYWYRQAAGRGLQLLFYSVGIGQISSEVPQNLSASRPQDRQFILSSKKLLLSDSGFYLCAWSVDGVVETQYFGPGTRLLVL.

The chain has TRBV7-9 and TRBJ2-1, with 11 nucleotides matching TRBD2. This CDR3 contains 17 residues. V lost 5 bases to trimming and J lost 4 bases; unmatched junction nucleotides: 10. Germline values: CDR1 SEHNR, CDR2 FQNEAQ (reference sequence). The CDR3 nucleotides read TGTGCCAGCAGCCCTAACCCCGGGACTAGCGGATACAATGAGCAGTTCTTC. Amino acid sequence: CASSPNPGTSGYNEQFF.

V gene TRBV28 combines with J gene TRBJ2-7, with 9 bases matching TRBD2. The CDR3 loop spans 14 amino acids. V trimming: 2 bases; J trimming: 1 base; junction bases outside the gene matches: 0. Germline V gives CDR1 MDHEN, CDR2 SYDVKM. The CDR3 here is CASSLAGGSYEQYF. As DNA, the CDR3 is TGTGCCAGCAGTTTAGCGGGGGGGTCCTACGAGCAGTACTTC.

This clone was counted only a few times. The chain joins TRBV9 to TRBJ2-7; 10 positions agree with TRBD2. Germline V gene data show CDR1 as SGDLS and CDR2 as YYNGEE. The trim removed 0 bases at V and 4 bases at J, leaving 4 bases unmatched. The CDR3 covers 15 residues. The CDR3 sequence is CASSVGTSGEYEQYF. The CDR3 DNA follows: TGTGCCAGCAGCGTAGGTACTAGCGGGGAATACGAGCAGTACTTC. Filled out from reference TRBV9 and TRBJ2-7, the complete variable domain reads DSGVTQTPKHLITATGQRVTLRCSPRSGDLSVYWYQQSLDQGLQFLIQYYNGEERAKGNILERFSAQQFPDLHSELNLSSLELGDSALYFCASSVGTSGEYEQYFGPGTRLTVT.

This clone was observed a few times. The V and J genes are TRBV7-9 and TRBJ2-7; TRBD1 matches 10 bases. This CDR3 region has 16 residues. Looked up from germline, CDR1 is SEHNR and CDR2 is FQNEAQ (reference sequence). With 5 bases clipped from V and 2 bases from J, the junction kept 9 bases outside the gene matches. CDR3 in amino acids: CASSHIGQGVTYEQYF. CDR3 nucleotide sequence: TGTGCCAGCAGCCACATCGGACAGGGGGTCACCTACGAGCAGTACTTC. The variable domain in full, completed from reference TRBV7-9 and TRBJ2-7, reads DTGVSQNPRHKITKRGQNVTFRCDPISEHNRLYWYRQTLGQGPEFLTYFQNEAQLEKSRLLSDRFSAERPKGSFSTLEIQRTEQGDSAMYLCASSHIGQGVTYEQYFGPGTRLTVT.

The table lists this clone with many counts. The V call is TRBV30, the J call TRBJ2-7; 7 positions match TRBD1. The germline gives CDR1 GTSNPN, CDR2 SVGIG (reference sequence). The CDR3 spans 13 residues. The trim removed 5 bases at V and 7 bases at J, leaving 11 bases unmatched. The CDR3 is CAWGPGQPREQYF. CDR3 nucleotides: TGTGCCTGGGGACCGGGACAGCCTAGGGAGCAGTACTTC.